The entry below gives a single T cell receptor (beta chain) sequence along with its context. The target antigen is unknown. The protocol was immunoSEQ multiplex PCR, while the TCRdb copy is restricted to in-frame clones and leaves out a portion. The sample has 45,000 to 50,000 clones, about 87% seen once; the top ten hold under 2.5%. This specimen comes from a study of OX40 agonist ivuxolimab in advanced cancers. J lost 5 bases, V lost 5 bases, and 9 bases had no gene match. This CDR3 comprises 15 residues. Germline V gene lookup returns CDR1 KGHSH and CDR2 LQKENI. Overall study findings and caveats: At 0.1 to 3.0 mg/kg, CD4+ and CD8+ blood T cells expanded clonally by week 6. CD8+ T cells averaged more expanded clones than CD4+.

On cycle 4 day 1 and cycle 7 day 1, as well as at baseline, blood was sampled. The clonotype originates from an adult with an advanced solid tumor such as melanoma, head and neck, liver or kidney cancer. The genes are TRBV18 and TRBJ1-1, with 9 bases matching TRBD1. The sequenced sample was CD4+ or CD8+ T cells sorted from blood, obtained in a trial of the OX40 agonist ivuxolimab. CDR3 region: CASSATQGAGTEAFF. The DNA for the CDR3 is TGTGCCAGCTCAGCAACACAGGGGGCGGGAACTGAAGCTTTCTTT.